This note documents a single TCR beta chain sequence. A much larger clone sits a single nucleotide away, making a read error possible. The data were taken from a study of patients and donors after allogeneic stem cell transplantation. TCRdb passed the RT-PCR reads through MiXCR, listing each CDR3 protein once. In the table there are under 200,000 distinct CDR3 sequences, 30% of which are singletons. The CDR3 contains 11 residues. Trimming left V 3 bases short and J 10 bases short, with 9 bases between. In germline, CDR1 is SEHNR, CDR2 FQNEAQ (reference sequence). V is TRBV7-9 and J is TRBJ1-2, with D possibly matching TRBD1 (5 bases). This sequence originates from a human donor who was either an allogeneic HSCT recipient or a stem cell or donor lymphocyte infusion donor (not recorded which). It is not recorded whose cells these are; they may come from a transplant donor. Input material: blood, either unsorted or a sorted T cell fraction (not recorded which). The DNA of the CDR3 is TGTGCCAGCAGCTTCCGGGACGACTACACCTTC. This codes for CASSFRDDYTF.